Following are 6 T cell receptor beta chains from one sample sequenced in a study of blood T cell repertoires in COVID-19. Assay: immunoSEQ multiplex PCR; the TCRdb copy retains only in-frame clones and omits some. The profile shows 220,000 or so clones, about 89% of them singletons. Sequencing input: peripheral blood. These receptors were taken from a man aged 55-75 years who had recovered from COVID-19.

The rearrangement uses TRBV5-4 and TRBJ1-1, with a possible D match to TRBD1 (6 bases). The CDR3 sequence is 15 residues long. Trimming took off 6 bases at V and 1 base at J, with 16 bases between the two ends. CDR1 SGHNT and CDR2 YYREEE come from the germline V gene (reference sequence). The CDR3 nucleotides are TGTGCCAGCACGATGATAGGACAGCAGAACACTGAAGCTTTCTTT. It translates to CASTMIGQQNTEAFF.

V usage is TRBV11-2 and J usage is TRBJ1-1; D remains unclear. The CDR3 runs 14 residues. Germline V gene sequence: CDR1 SGHAT, CDR2 FQNNGV. V was pared by 2 bases and J by 0 bases, with 7 bases between. The CDR3 nucleotides are TGTGCCAGCAGCTTAATTGGCATGAACACTGAAGCTTTCTTT. Protein sequence: CASSLIGMNTEAFF.

The V and J genes are TRBV2 and TRBJ1-1; perhaps TRBD1 as D (6 bases). This CDR3 spans 13 amino acids. CDR1 is SNHLY, CDR2 FYNNEI, per germline. V dropped 5 bases and J dropped 5 bases, with 12 bases sitting between them. In nucleotides, the CDR3 is TGTGCCAGCAGTCCAACAGGGTTTACTGAAGCTTTCTTT. This gives the protein CASSPTGFTEAFF.

The V gene is TRBV29-1, the J gene TRBJ2-7; 10 bases are shared with TRBD1. The germline CDR1 and CDR2 sequences are SQVTM and ANQGSEA. The CDR3 is 14 residues long. V was clipped by 6 bases and J by 1 base; unmatched bases: 6. The CDR3 DNA is TGCAGCGTGCTTGACAGGGGGCAATCCTACGAGCAGTACTTC. Translation gives CSVLDRGQSYEQYF.

This chain links TRBV10-3 with TRBJ2-3, with D maybe TRBD1 (5 bases). The length of the CDR3 is 17 residues. Trimming pared 0 bases from V and 1 base from J, leaving 14 bases between. Germline V gene lookup returns CDR1 ENHRY and CDR2 SYGVKD. CDR3 in amino acids: CAISESSYQGGTDTQYF. The CDR3, as DNA: TGTGCCATCAGTGAGTCAAGCTACCAAGGGGGCACAGATACGCAGTATTTT.

V is TRBV7-2 and J is TRBJ1-1; D is possibly TRBD1 (6 bases). CDR1 and CDR2 (germline): SGHTA, FQGNSA. This CDR3 is 16 amino acids long. V dropped 4 bases and J dropped 0 bases, with 15 bases sitting between them. CDR3 bases: TGTGCCAGCAGCTCACGACAGGAGATTATGAACACTGAAGCTTTCTTT. Protein sequence: CASSSRQEIMNTEAFF. The whole variable domain, remainder taken from reference TRBV7-2 and TRBJ1-1, is GAGVSQSPSNKVTEKGKDVELRCDPISGHTALYWYRQSLGQGLEFLIYFQGNSAPDKSGLPSDRFSAERTGGSVSTLTIQRTQQEDSAVYLCASSSRQEIMNTEAFFGQGTRLTVV.